This T cell receptor beta chain was sequenced during a study of identifying expanded T cells in peripheral blood. The CDR3 is 16 residues long. Germline CDR1 and CDR2: SGHRS and YFSETQ. Deletions cut 4 bases from V and 2 bases from J, with 18 bases between. Sequencing was performed with immunoSEQ multiplex PCR; in TCRdb, only in-frame clones are kept and a portion is missing. The repertoire holds around 84,000 clones, around 90% seen once, with 7.3% in the top ten. The V call is TRBV5-1, the J call TRBJ1-1, with D uncertain. The clonotype originates from a person aged 18-70 years in good health. Sequencing was performed on blood. CDR3 sequence (DNA): TGCGCCAGCAGCCCTCAAGTGTCCCCTGGCAACACTGAAGCTTTCTTT. Its translation is CASSPQVSPGNTEAFF.